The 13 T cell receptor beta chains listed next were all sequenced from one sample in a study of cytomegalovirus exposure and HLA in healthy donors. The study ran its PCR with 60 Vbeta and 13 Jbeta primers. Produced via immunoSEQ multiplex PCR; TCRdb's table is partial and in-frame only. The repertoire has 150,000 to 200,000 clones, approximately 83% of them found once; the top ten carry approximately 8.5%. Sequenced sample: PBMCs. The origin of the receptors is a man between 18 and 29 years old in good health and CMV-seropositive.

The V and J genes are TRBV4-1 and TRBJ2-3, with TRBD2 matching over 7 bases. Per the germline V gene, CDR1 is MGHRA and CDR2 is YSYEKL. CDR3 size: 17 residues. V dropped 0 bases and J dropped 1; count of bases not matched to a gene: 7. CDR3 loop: CASSQDPSGARTDTQYF. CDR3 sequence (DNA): TGCGCCAGCAGCCAAGATCCCAGCGGGGCCCGCACAGATACGCAGTATTTT.

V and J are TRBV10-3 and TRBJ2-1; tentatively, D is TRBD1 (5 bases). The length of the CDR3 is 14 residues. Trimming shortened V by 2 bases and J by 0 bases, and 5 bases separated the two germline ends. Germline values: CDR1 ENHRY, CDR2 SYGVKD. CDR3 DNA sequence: TGTGCCATCAGTGAGGACAGCTCCTACAATGAGCAGTTCTTC. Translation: CAISEDSSYNEQFF.

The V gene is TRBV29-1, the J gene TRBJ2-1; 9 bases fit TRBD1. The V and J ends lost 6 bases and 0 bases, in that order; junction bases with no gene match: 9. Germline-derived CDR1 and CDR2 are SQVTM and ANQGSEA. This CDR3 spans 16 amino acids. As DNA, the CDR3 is TGCAGCGTGGGGACAGGGCTCTCAGGCTCCTACAATGAGCAGTTCTTC. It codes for CSVGTGLSGSYNEQFF.

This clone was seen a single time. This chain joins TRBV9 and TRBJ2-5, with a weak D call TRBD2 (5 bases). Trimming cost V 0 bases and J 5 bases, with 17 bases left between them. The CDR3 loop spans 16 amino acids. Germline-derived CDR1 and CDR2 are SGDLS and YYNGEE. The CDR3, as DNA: TGTGCCAGCAGCGTAGTCGGGGATGGGAGAGTTGAGACCCAGTACTTC. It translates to CASSVVGDGRVETQYF. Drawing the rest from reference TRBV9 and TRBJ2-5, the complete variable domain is DSGVTQTPKHLITATGQRVTLRCSPRSGDLSVYWYQQSLDQGLQFLIQYYNGEERAKGNILERFSAQQFPDLHSELNLSSLELGDSALYFCASSVVGDGRVETQYFGPGTRLLVL.

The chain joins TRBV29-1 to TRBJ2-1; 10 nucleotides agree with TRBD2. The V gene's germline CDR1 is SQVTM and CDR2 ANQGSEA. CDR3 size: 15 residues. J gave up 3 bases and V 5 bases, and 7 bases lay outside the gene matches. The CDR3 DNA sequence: TGCAGCGTTCTGCCTAGCGGGGGTTACTACAATGAGCAGTTCTTC. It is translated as CSVLPSGGYYNEQFF.

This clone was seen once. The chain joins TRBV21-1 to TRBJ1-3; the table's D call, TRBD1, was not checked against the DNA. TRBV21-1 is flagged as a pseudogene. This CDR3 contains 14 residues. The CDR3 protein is CARGQGNSGNTIYF. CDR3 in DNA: TGTGCCAGGGGGCAGGGGAACTCTGGAAACACCATATATTTT.

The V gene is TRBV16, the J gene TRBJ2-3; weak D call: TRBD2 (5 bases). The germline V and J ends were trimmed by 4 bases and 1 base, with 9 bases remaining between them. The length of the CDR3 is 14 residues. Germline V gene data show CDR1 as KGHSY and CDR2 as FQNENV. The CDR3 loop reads CASSRSEGTDTQYF. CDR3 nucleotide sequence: TGTGCCAGCAGCCGATCGGAGGGCACAGATACGCAGTATTTT.

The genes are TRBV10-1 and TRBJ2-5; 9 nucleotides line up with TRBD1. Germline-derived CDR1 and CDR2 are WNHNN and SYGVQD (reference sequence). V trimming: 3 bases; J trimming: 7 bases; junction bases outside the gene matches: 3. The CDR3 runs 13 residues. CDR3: CASSEGQGLTQYF. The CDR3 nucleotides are TGCGCCAGCAGTGAAGGACAGGGGTTGACCCAGTACTTC.

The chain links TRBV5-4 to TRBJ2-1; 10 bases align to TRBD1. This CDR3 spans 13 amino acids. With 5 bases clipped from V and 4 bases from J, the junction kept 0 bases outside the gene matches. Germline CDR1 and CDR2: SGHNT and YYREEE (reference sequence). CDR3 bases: TGTGCCAGCAGGGACAGGGGGTACAATGAGCAGTTCTTC. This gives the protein CASRDRGYNEQFF.

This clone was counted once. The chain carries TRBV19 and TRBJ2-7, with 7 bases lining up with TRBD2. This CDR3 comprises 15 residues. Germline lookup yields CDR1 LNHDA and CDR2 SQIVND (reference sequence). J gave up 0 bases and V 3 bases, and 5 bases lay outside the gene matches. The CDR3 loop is CASSISGLPSYEQYF. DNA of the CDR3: TGTGCCAGTAGTATTAGCGGGCTTCCCTCCTACGAGCAGTACTTC.

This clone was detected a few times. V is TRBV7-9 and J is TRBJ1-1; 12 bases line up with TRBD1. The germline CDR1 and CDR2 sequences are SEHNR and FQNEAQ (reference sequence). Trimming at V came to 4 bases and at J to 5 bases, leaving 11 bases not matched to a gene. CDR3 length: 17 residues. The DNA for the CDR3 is TGTGCCAGCAGCTCAACCGGGACAGGGGGCGGAAGGACTGAAGCTTTCTTT. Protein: CASSSTGTGGGRTEAFF. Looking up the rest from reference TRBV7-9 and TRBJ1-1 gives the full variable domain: DTGVSQNPRHKITKRGQNVTFRCDPISEHNRLYWYRQTLGQGPEFLTYFQNEAQLEKSRLLSDRFSAERPKGSFSTLEIQRTEQGDSAMYLCASSSTGTGGGRTEAFFGQGTRLTVV.

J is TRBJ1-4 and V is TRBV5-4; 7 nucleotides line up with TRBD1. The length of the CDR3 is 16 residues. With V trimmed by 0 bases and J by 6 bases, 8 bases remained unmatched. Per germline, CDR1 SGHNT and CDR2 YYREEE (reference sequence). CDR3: CASSLGGRGPDEKLFF. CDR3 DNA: TGTGCCAGCAGCTTGGGGGGAAGGGGGCCGGATGAAAAACTGTTTTTT.

CDR3 DNA: TGTGCCATCAGACCAGACGGGGAAAACTCCTACGAGCAGTACTTC. Its translation: CAIRPDGENSYEQYF. The chain carries TRBV10-3 and TRBJ2-7, with D possibly TRBD2 on 5 matching bases. From germline, CDR1 is ENHRY and CDR2 SYGVKD. The CDR3 runs to 15 residues. V lost 6 bases and J 0 bases, leaving 15 bases between the germline ends.